The 10 T cell receptor beta chains below were found in one sample sequenced in a study of CD8 T cells in ankylosing spondylitis. Each CDR3 protein is one row after TCRdb ran MiXCR on the 5' RACE reads. The profile shows about 700,000 distinct CDR3 sequences, 15% to 20% of them singletons. The study's findings and limits: A TCR beta motif made of about 8 highly homologous variants seemed typical of ankylosing spondylitis blood.

Antigens for these TCRs are unknown. Material for sequencing was blood, either unsorted or a sorted T cell fraction (not recorded which). Source of these receptors: a male donor with ankylosing spondylitis.

The chain has TRBV6-5 and TRBJ2-3; D is uncertain. The CDR3 runs 16 residues. Germline V gene lookup returns CDR1 MNHEY and CDR2 SVGAGI. The ends were cut back, 0 bases at V and 0 bases at J, with 10 bases in the middle. The CDR3 DNA sequence: TGTGCCAGCAGTTACTCGATGTCGGTTAGCACAGATACGCAGTATTTT. This gives the protein CASSYSMSVSTDTQYF.

The V and J genes are TRBV20-1 and TRBJ1-6; possibly TRBD1 for D (5 bases). V lost 0 bases and J lost 7, with 16 bases in between. The CDR3 has 16 amino acids. Germline V gene sequence: CDR1 DFQATT, CDR2 SNEGSKA (reference sequence). Here the CDR3 reads CSARDIQQGTNSPLHF. For the CDR3, the DNA is TGCAGTGCTAGAGATATTCAGCAGGGAACCAATTCACCCCTCCACTTT.

This chain joins TRBV18 and TRBJ2-5; D remains unclear. With 0 bases removed from V and 2 bases from J, the gap between germline ends came to 7 bases. CDR3 size: 14 residues. The germline V gene has CDR1 KGHSH and CDR2 LQKENI. The CDR3: CASSPPGNQETQYF. The CDR3 coding sequence is TGTGCCAGCTCACCACCGGGAAATCAAGAGACCCAGTACTTC.

The chain couples TRBV10-3 to TRBJ2-7; possibly TRBD2 for D (6 bases). The V end lost 1 base, the J end lost 3 bases, and 13 bases lay between the germline ends. Germline lookup yields CDR1 ENHRY and CDR2 SYGVKD. This CDR3 is 15 amino acids long. Here the CDR3 reads CAISEFGGEYYEQYF. The DNA of the CDR3 is TGTGCCATCAGTGAGTTCGGGGGAGAGTACTACGAGCAGTACTTC.

This clonotype was counted a few times. This chain uses TRBV24-1 with TRBJ2-2; D unclear. This CDR3 has 17 amino acids. CDR1 is KGHDR, CDR2 SFDVKD, per germline. V lost 4 bases and J 0 bases, leaving 14 bases between the germline ends. The CDR3 region is CATSDNRIGANTGELFF. Here the CDR3 DNA reads TGTGCCACCAGTGACAACCGGATCGGAGCGAACACCGGGGAGCTGTTTTTT.

The rearrangement links TRBV27 to TRBJ1-1, with a tentative D call TRBD1 (5 bases). Looked up from germline, CDR1 is MNHEY and CDR2 is SMNVEV (reference sequence). This CDR3 has 15 amino acids. V was clipped by 4 bases and J by 4 bases, with 16 bases between them. CDR3 amino acids: CASSSLEGRGTEAFF. Here the CDR3 DNA reads TGTGCCAGCAGTTCCCTCGAGGGGCGGGGCACTGAAGCTTTCTTT.

This clonotype was observed a few times. V is TRBV6-5 and J is TRBJ1-3, with D hard to call. CDR3 size: 15 residues. V was pared by 0 bases and J by 0 bases, with 6 bases between. Germline lookup yields CDR1 MNHEY and CDR2 SVGAGI. The CDR3 DNA reads as TGTGCCAGCAGTTACTCCGCAGACTCTGGAAACACCATATATTTT. Translating gives CASSYSADSGNTIYF.

V usage is TRBV20-1 and J usage is TRBJ1-2; D possibly corresponds to TRBD1 (5 bases). Germline loops: CDR1 DFQATT, CDR2 SNEGSKA (reference sequence). V was pared by 6 bases and J by 1 base, with 24 bases between. The CDR3 has 17 amino acids. The DNA of the CDR3 is TGCAGTGCACGAACCCTCGGGCAGGGACGAATTAACTATGGCTACACCTTC. It encodes CSARTLGQGRINYGYTF.

This clonotype occurred many times. The chain couples TRBV5-1 to TRBJ1-2; TRBD1 agrees at 10 bases. Germline lookup yields CDR1 SGHRS and CDR2 YFSETQ. V was pared by 2 bases and J by 2 bases, with 9 bases of the junction left unmatched. The CDR3 runs to 17 residues. The CDR3 is CASSFKTGGDGNYGYTF. CDR3 DNA: TGCGCCAGCAGCTTTAAGACAGGGGGCGACGGAAACTATGGCTACACCTTC.

The V call is TRBV29-1, the J call TRBJ2-4; D remains unclear. With 0 bases removed from V and 6 bases from J, the gap between germline ends came to 9 bases. The germline V gene has CDR1 SQVTM and CDR2 ANQGSEA. The CDR3 sequence is 13 residues long. CDR3 sequence reads: CSVEDWVRNIQYF. Written as DNA, the CDR3 is TGCAGCGTTGAAGATTGGGTTAGAAACATTCAGTACTTC.